This T cell receptor beta chain emerged from a study of control samples from healthy donors and cancer patients. The data were produced by immunoSEQ multiplex PCR, yet TCRdb's version contains in-frame clones alone and is incomplete. Among about 100,000 clones listed, roughly 80% were seen once. This clone was seen only a few times. CDR3 size: 14 residues. Germline CDR1 and CDR2: SGHRS and YFSETQ. V shed 2 bases and J shed 5 bases, with 13 bases lying between them. V usage is TRBV5-1 and J usage is TRBJ1-1; tentative D call: TRBD1 (6 bases). This sequence was found in a man aged 30 to 45 in good health. The sample comprised blood. CDR3 sequence: CASSFQGIGTEAFF. The CDR3 DNA is TGCGCCAGCAGCTTTCAGGGGATCGGGACTGAAGCTTTCTTT.